The entry below gives a single T cell receptor beta chain sequence along with its context. Its antigen is still unknown. Per-base qualities were not stored, and no clone one base away is much larger. V is clipped by 2 bases and J by 5 bases, and the sequence between their germline boundaries is 13 bases long. There are 15 amino acids in the CDR3, from cysteine to phenylalanine inclusive. The DNA shown is the 45-base CDR3, in frame from base 1. As encoded in the germline V gene, CDR1 is SNHLY while CDR2 is FYNNEI. These data originate in a study of CD4 T cells in relation to SARS-CoV-2 and coronaviruses (dated by TCRdb to about 2021). Regarding the research as a whole: In the ViraFEST assay, PBMCs were grown with antigen for 10 days, and TCR beta CDR3s were then sequenced to identify antigen-specific clonal expansions. An HIV-1 Nef peptide pool or a no-peptide culture served as the negative reference condition. Using patient-derived lymphoblastoid cell lines, the shared crossreactive spike epitopes were mapped to their HLA restriction. At the level of individual TCR clonotypes, the study evaluated whether memory CD4+ T cells crossreact between the spike proteins of SARS-CoV-2 and those of common cold coronaviruses. Samples from a few pre-COVID donors and the naive versus memory experiments were sequenced with the Adaptive Biotechnologies TCR-sequencing kit; other data were Illumina-based. A different TCR-beta assay, based on Illumina, was used to sequence expansion assays from other donors in the study. What the authors observed across the whole study: No donor contributed both pre-pandemic and post-infection samples, which limited tracing the source of pre-existing responses. Small numbers of patients and of tested TCRs limited the study. Crossreactivity analysis was centred on spike protein, so crossreactivity against other viral proteins was not assessed. Compared with monoreactive clones, crossreactive clones had significantly weaker SARS-CoV-2-driven expansion, a result consistent with antigenic imprinting. In roughly 65% of donors, memory CD4+ clonotypes turned up that crossrecognized SARS-CoV-2 and at least one common cold coronavirus spike.

CD4+ T cells from unexposed donors were collected before the COVID-19 pandemic (2011-2018). After around eleven days of culture, CD4+ T cells were isolated with the EasySep CD4+ T cell isolation kit. Unexposed donor CD4+ T cells were tested for reactivity to SARS-CoV-2 S and N and four common cold coronavirus spike pools, as cell number allowed. Each well held about 2 million PBMCs cultured in IMDM containing 5% human AB serum and 10 IU/ml IL-2. Half of the culture medium was replaced with fresh IL-2-containing medium on days 3 and 7. Each peptide culture condition was generally run in triplicate replicate wells. Leukapheresis product for the unexposed donors was bought commercially. PBMCs were isolated from leukapheresis product or whole blood by Ficoll-Paque PLUS gradient centrifugation. PBMCs were either cryopreserved at -140°C or used fresh in the expansion assay. The QIAamp Micro DNA Kit was used to extract genomic DNA from the CD4+ T cells.

Receptor libraries were prepared by the immunoSEQ multiplex PCR assay. In the original analysis: During preprocessing, nonproductive sequences were discarded, as were any CDR3s that did not begin with C, did not end with F or W, or were shorter than 7 amino acids. Antigen-specific clonotypes were called with the MANAFEST web app, based on expansion relative to reference and other culture wells. A clone counted as positive if significantly expanded in 2 of 3 replicate wells versus the reference culture at FDR below 0.05. A further requirement for positive clones was significant expansion compared with all other tandem wells, along with an odds ratio above 5. CDR3 homology was quantified as pairwise Levenshtein distance, calculated with the stringdist R package after three terminal residues were trimmed from each end. Here the immuneACCESS table is served through TCRdb, limited to in-frame sequences with V and J called. Missing clones are a known gap in these copies; in checked studies unresolved V genes cover under half, and the rest lacks a known reason. The V and J calls and clone size were taken over from that table, and D and trimming were inferred from the DNA. The table for this sample lists 18,000 or so clones; 78% of them were counted only once. Roughly a fifth of the sample belongs to the ten largest clones.

This TCR was recovered from a human donor in good health. Input material: CD4+ T cells from PBMCs, cultured in vitro. This chain is built from TRBV2 and TRBJ2-4; TRBD2 is perhaps the D gene, given 6 matching bases. The nucleotide sequence reads as follows: TGTGCCAGCAGTGAACCCAGGGACTTGGAAAACATTCAGTACTTC. It translates as CASSEPRDLENIQYF. Extended through the reference TRBV2 and TRBJ2-4 proteins, this CDR3 yields the full variable domain: EPEVTQTPSHQVTQMGQEVILRCVPISNHLYFYWYRQILGQKVEFLVSFYNNEISEKSEIFDDQFSVERPDGSNFTLKIRSTKLEDSAMYFCASSEPRDLENIQYFGAGTRLSVL.